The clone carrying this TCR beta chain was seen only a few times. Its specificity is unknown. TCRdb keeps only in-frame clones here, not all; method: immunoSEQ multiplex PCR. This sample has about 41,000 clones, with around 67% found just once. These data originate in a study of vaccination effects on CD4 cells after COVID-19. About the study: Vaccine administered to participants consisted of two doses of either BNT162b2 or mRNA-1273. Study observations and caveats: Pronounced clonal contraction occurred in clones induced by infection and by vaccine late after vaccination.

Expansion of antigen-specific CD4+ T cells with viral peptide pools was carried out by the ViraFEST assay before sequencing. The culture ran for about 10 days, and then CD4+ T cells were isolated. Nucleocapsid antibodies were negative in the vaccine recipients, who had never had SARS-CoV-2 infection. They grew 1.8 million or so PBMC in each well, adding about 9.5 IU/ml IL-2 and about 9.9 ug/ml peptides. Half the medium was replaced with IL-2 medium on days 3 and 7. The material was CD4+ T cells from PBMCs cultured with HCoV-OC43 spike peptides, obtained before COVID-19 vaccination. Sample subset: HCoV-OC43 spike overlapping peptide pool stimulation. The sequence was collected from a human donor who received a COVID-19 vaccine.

CDR3 in DNA: TGTGCCAGCAGGAGGACAGGGTCTAACCCAAATTCACCCCTCCACTTT. This sequence encodes CASRRTGSNPNSPLHF. The genes are TRBV6-4 and TRBJ1-6; 8 bases are a match to TRBD1. The V gene's germline CDR1 is MRHNA and CDR2 SNTAGT. V shed 6 bases and J 7 bases; nucleotides not matched to a gene: 11. This CDR3 comprises 16 residues.